This T cell receptor (beta chain) was recorded in a study of T cells after yellow fever vaccination. Whole-study context: The fractions with low cell numbers were processed using SMART-Seq v4 Ultra Low Input. Overall study findings and caveats: It was a small share of clonotypes that appeared in both CD4 and CD8 compartments.

Using its own MiXCR run on the 5' RACE reads, TCRdb lists one record per CDR3 protein. The profile shows about 120,000 distinct CDR3 sequences, approximately 9% of them singletons. The CDR3 is 20 residues long. The J segment lost 0 bases and the V segment lost 6 bases, leaving 16 bases of the junction unmatched. Germline lookup yields CDR1 SQVTM and CDR2 ANQGSEA. About this clonotype: The antigen remains undetermined.

The clonotype was recovered from a man aged 18-30 years who received the YFV17D yellow fever vaccine. Sequenced here: CD8+ T cells sorted from PBMCs, sampled on the day of the yellow fever booster vaccination. The chain couples TRBV29-1 to TRBJ2-1; 14 nucleotides agree with TRBD2. The CDR3 loop reads CSVSGVGTSGGAISYNEQFF. CDR3 nucleotides: TGCAGCGTCTCGGGCGTTGGGACTAGCGGGGGAGCTATCTCCTACAATGAGCAGTTCTTC.